This passage covers 29 T cell receptor beta chains from one sample sequenced in a study of early T cells in non-severe SARS-CoV-2 infection. MiXCR, run by TCRdb on the 5' RACE reads, gives a single entry per CDR3 protein. The data contain about 61,000 distinct CDR3 sequences, 12% of them singletons. This sample comprised whole blood, obtained at baseline. The source of these receptors is an adult who was a healthcare worker with PCR-confirmed SARS-CoV-2 infection or an uninfected control (not recorded which). The donor label of this sample is uncertain.

This clonotype was counted a few times. This CDR3 reads CASSVRPNTEAFF. In nucleotides, the CDR3 is TGTGCCAGCAGCGTCAGGCCTAACACTGAAGCTTTCTTT. The chain couples TRBV7-3 to TRBJ1-1; no reliable D call. Germline V gene sequence: CDR1 SGHTA, CDR2 FQGTGA. Trimming removed 5 bases from V and 2 bases from J, with 9 bases in between. This CDR3 is built from 13 residues.

This clonotype is labeled medium-sized. The chain is built from TRBV7-8 and TRBJ2-1; 7 positions match TRBD2. CDR3 length: 13 residues. Germline CDR1 SGHVS, CDR2 FQNEAQ. J lost 7 bases, V lost 5 bases, and 5 bases had no gene match. CDR3 coding DNA: TGTGCCAGCAGCACCCGGGACTATAATGAGCAGTTCTTC. Protein: CASSTRDYNEQFF.

This clonotype turned up a few times. The chain carries TRBV18 and TRBJ1-1, with D unresolved. CDR3 length equals 16 residues. Germline values: CDR1 KGHSH, CDR2 LQKENI. V shed 1 base and J shed 4 bases, with 16 bases lying between them. The CDR3 loop is CASSPRSRPEGTEAFF. The CDR3 DNA reads as TGTGCCAGCTCACCACGTAGTAGGCCTGAGGGCACTGAAGCTTTCTTT.

Ten or more counts support this clonotype. The chain links TRBV7-3 to TRBJ2-3; D could derive from TRBD1 or TRBD2 (7 bases each). Trimming stripped 4 bases from V and 8 bases from J, with 22 bases between. The germline CDR1 and CDR2 sequences are SGHTA and FQGTGA. The CDR3 runs to 16 residues. The CDR3 loop is CASSSYTGDREGTQYF. Written as DNA, the CDR3 is TGTGCCAGCAGCTCGTACACCGGAGACAGGGAGGGTACGCAGTATTTT.

There are a few counts of this clonotype. The J gene is TRBJ1-3, the V gene TRBV7-8; D gene uncertain. The germline V gene has CDR1 SGHVS and CDR2 FQNEAQ. The CDR3 extends over 15 amino acids. The V end was cut by 1 base, the J end by 1 base, with 8 bases between. Here the CDR3 DNA reads TGTGCCAGCAGCTTAGGGCGGCGATCTGGAAACACCATATATTTT. Its translation: CASSLGRRSGNTIYF. Based on the CDR3 plus reference TRBV7-8 and TRBJ1-3, the full variable domain is GAGVSQSPRYKVAKRGQDVALRCDPISGHVSLFWYQQALGQGPEFLTYFQNEAQLDKSGLPSDRFFAERPEGSVSTLKIQRTQQEDSAVYLCASSLGRRSGNTIYFGEGSWLTVV.

The table lists this clonotype with a few counts. The chain employs TRBV10-3 and TRBJ2-7; 7 nucleotides agree with TRBD1. V trimming: 6 bases; J trimming: 0 bases; junction bases outside the gene matches: 5. Looked up from germline, CDR1 is ENHRY and CDR2 is SYGVKD. The CDR3 sequence is 14 residues long. The CDR3 here is CAISRDRDSYEQYV. The CDR3, as DNA: TGTGCCATCAGCCGTGACAGGGACTCCTACGAGCAGTACGTC.

The chain couples TRBV6-2 or TRBV6-3 to TRBJ2-1, with D possibly being TRBD1 (6 bases). V was trimmed by 2 bases and J by 1 base, leaving 15 bases between them. CDR3 length: 17 amino acids. The germline CDR1 and CDR2 sequences are MNHEY and SVGEGT. CDR3 in DNA: TGTGCCAGCAGTTACGAACAGGGTTCATCGTCCTACAATGAGCAGTTCTTC. Encoded protein: CASSYEQGSSSYNEQFF.

This clonotype turned up a few times. The chain has TRBV6-1 and TRBJ2-7; D unclear. Trimming pared 4 bases from V and 1 base from J, leaving 17 bases between. Germline CDR1 reads MNHNS; CDR2 reads SASEGT. The CDR3 contains 16 residues. This CDR3 reads CASSGRRWGTSYEQYV. The CDR3 nucleotides are TGTGCCAGCAGTGGACGCCGTTGGGGTACGTCCTACGAGCAGTACGTC.

This clonotype was counted at least ten times. This chain links TRBV7-2 with TRBJ1-2; D gene uncertain. Trimming took off 3 bases at V and 3 bases at J, with 5 bases between the two ends. The CDR3 length is 12 residues. Germline V gives CDR1 SGHTA, CDR2 FQGNSA. The CDR3 region is CASSFVDYGYTF. CDR3 bases: TGTGCCAGCAGCTTTGTCGACTATGGCTACACCTTC. Variable domain in full (rest from reference TRBV7-2 and TRBJ1-2): GAGVSQSPSNKVTEKGKDVELRCDPISGHTALYWYRQSLGQGLEFLIYFQGNSAPDKSGLPSDRFSAERTGGSVSTLTIQRTQQEDSAVYLCASSFVDYGYTFGSGTRLTVV.

This clonotype was recorded a few times. This chain uses TRBV3-1 with TRBJ2-5; no reliable D call. In germline, CDR1 is LGHDT, CDR2 YNNKEL (reference sequence). V gave up 1 base and J gave up 4 bases, with 7 bases separating them. The CDR3 extends over 13 amino acids. CDR3 amino acids: CASSQGRPETQYF. CDR3 nucleotides: TGTGCCAGCAGCCAAGGGCGCCCAGAGACCCAGTACTTC.

The V call is TRBV12-3 or TRBV12-4, the J call TRBJ1-4; the D gene is possibly TRBD1 (5 bases). This CDR3 has 15 residues. The ends were cut back, 5 bases at V and 2 bases at J, with 12 bases in the middle. The DNA for the CDR3 is TGTGCCAGCAGTCGGCAGGGTGCGACTAATGAAAAACTGTTTTTT. It translates to CASSRQGATNEKLFF.

In this sample, this clonotype turned up a few times. This chain links TRBV5-1 with TRBJ2-5; D gene uncertain. The CDR3 totals 16 residues. CDR1 SGHRS and CDR2 YFSETQ come from the germline V gene. Trimming stripped 0 bases from V and 2 bases from J, with 14 bases between. The CDR3 here is CASSLGALGSQETQYF. For the CDR3, the DNA is TGCGCCAGCAGCTTGGGGGCCCTGGGGTCACAAGAGACCCAGTACTTC.

The rearrangement joins TRBV6-1 to TRBJ2-7; tentatively, D is TRBD2 (5 bases). Germline V gene data show CDR1 as MNHNS and CDR2 as SASEGT. V lost 1 base to trimming and J lost 0 bases, with 7 bases between them. The CDR3 has 14 amino acids. CDR3 amino acids: CASSEERSSYEQYV. The CDR3 DNA is TGTGCCAGCAGTGAAGAGCGGAGCTCCTACGAGCAGTACGTC.

This clonotype was observed a few times. This chain connects TRBV7-3 to TRBJ2-1; D not resolved. This CDR3 spans 14 amino acids. Trimming removed 5 bases at V and 2 bases at J, with 10 bases between. CDR1 is SGHTA, CDR2 FQGTGA, per germline. CDR3 in DNA: TGTGCCAGCAGCCTTGGTGGGCCCTACAATGAGCAGTTCTTC. It codes for CASSLGGPYNEQFF. Drawing the rest from reference TRBV7-3 and TRBJ2-1, the complete variable domain is GAGVSQTPSNKVTEKGKYVELRCDPISGHTALYWYRQSLGQGPEFLIYFQGTGAADDSGLPNDRFFAVRPEGSVSTLKIQRTERGDSAVYLCASSLGGPYNEQFFGPGTRLTVL.

This chain joins TRBV29-1 and TRBJ2-3; D is ambiguous. From germline, CDR1 is SQVTM and CDR2 ANQGSEA. This CDR3 has 14 residues. V was cut by 6 bases and J by 0 bases, with 13 bases left in between. CDR3 bases: TGCAGCGTCCGAACCGGGCCGAGCACAGATACGCAGTATTTT. Amino acid sequence: CSVRTGPSTDTQYF.

This clonotype has more than one count but fewer than ten. This chain connects TRBV9 to TRBJ2-7; TRBD2 matches at 9 bases. V gave up 6 bases and J gave up 2 bases; unmatched junction bases: 3. Germline V gives CDR1 SGDLS, CDR2 YYNGEE. This CDR3 region has 13 residues. The CDR3 region is CASMAGGPYEQYV. The CDR3 nucleotides are TGTGCCAGCATGGCGGGGGGGCCCTACGAGCAGTACGTC.

The chain employs TRBV7-9 and TRBJ2-1, with a weak D call TRBD2 (6 bases). The germline gives CDR1 SEHNR, CDR2 FQNEAQ (reference sequence). The CDR3 spans 15 residues. With 4 bases removed from V and 5 bases from J, the gap between germline ends came to 15 bases. The CDR3 coding sequence is TGTGCCAGCAGCTCGGCGACTAGTAGCAACAATGAGCAGTTCTTC. Protein: CASSSATSSNNEQFF. The whole variable domain, filled in from reference TRBV7-9 and TRBJ2-1, reads DTGVSQNPRHKITKRGQNVTFRCDPISEHNRLYWYRQTLGQGPEFLTYFQNEAQLEKSRLLSDRFSAERPKGSFSTLEIQRTEQGDSAMYLCASSSATSSNNEQFFGPGTRLTVL.

This clonotype was picked up many times. This chain uses TRBV4-1 with TRBJ2-3; D is possibly TRBD1 (6 bases). Deletions cut 4 bases from V and 5 bases from J, with 25 bases between. The CDR3 has 18 residues. CDR1 MGHRA and CDR2 YSYEKL come from the germline V gene. CDR3 in DNA: TGCGCCAGCAGCCCGCCCGGGTTGGGGGCGACGACCGTAGATACGCAGTATTTT. This translates into CASSPPGLGATTVDTQYF.

The V call is TRBV3-1, the J call TRBJ2-3; tentative D call: TRBD2 (5 bases). Germline-derived CDR1 and CDR2 are LGHDT and YNNKEL (reference sequence). The germline V and J ends were trimmed by 2 bases and 3 bases, with 9 bases remaining between them. The CDR3 runs 14 residues. The CDR3 DNA reads as TGTGCCAGCAGCCAAAAGGACTGGACAGATACGCAGTATTTT. This translates into CASSQKDWTDTQYF.

This clonotype has a count of ten or more. The V and J genes are TRBV20-1 and TRBJ1-2, with 7 bases matching TRBD1. Germline assignment: CDR1 DFQATT and CDR2 SNEGSKA (reference sequence). The CDR3 is 15 amino acids. The CDR3 is CSPAGGPESNYGYTF. The CDR3 DNA reads TGCAGCCCAGCAGGGGGGCCAGAAAGTAACTATGGCTACACCTTC.

This clonotype has a count of ten or more. V usage is TRBV29-1 and J usage is TRBJ2-5; D tentatively fits TRBD1 or TRBD2 (5 bases each). CDR3 length: 12 amino acids. Deletions cut 8 bases from V and 3 bases from J, with 13 bases between. Germline-derived CDR1 and CDR2 are SQVTM and ANQGSEA. The CDR3 loop reads CSSRGREETQYF. The CDR3 bases are TGCAGCTCGAGGGGCAGGGAAGAGACCCAGTACTTC.

This clonotype was seen ten or more times. The chain employs TRBV3-1 and TRBJ2-2, with D possibly being TRBD2 (5 bases). V was clipped by 4 bases and J by 7 bases, with 16 bases between them. The CDR3 extends over 15 amino acids. From germline, CDR1 is LGHDT and CDR2 YNNKEL (reference sequence). CDR3 residues: CASSRKVSVGGELFF. CDR3 in DNA: TGTGCCAGCAGCCGAAAGGTTAGCGTTGGCGGGGAGCTGTTTTTT.

This clonotype was observed many times. This chain joins TRBV7-2 and TRBJ2-1, with 13 positions matching TRBD2. The trim removed 4 bases at V and 6 bases at J, leaving 3 bases unmatched. The CDR3 is made up of 15 amino acids. Germline CDR1 reads SGHTA; CDR2 reads FQGNSA. The CDR3 DNA reads TGTGCCAGCAGCTCGGGACTAGCGGGACTCAATGAGCAGTTCTTC. This codes for CASSSGLAGLNEQFF.

The chain recombines TRBV14 with TRBJ2-1; 8 bases align to TRBD2. CDR1 is SGHDN and CDR2 is FVKESK in the germline V gene. V gave up 2 bases and J gave up 4 bases; unmatched junction bases: 10. This CDR3 has 17 amino acids. CDR3 in amino acids: CASSQSVTLAVYNEQFF. CDR3 DNA sequence: TGTGCCAGCAGCCAAAGTGTCACACTAGCGGTTTACAATGAGCAGTTCTTC.

This clonotype was counted between two and nine times. The J gene is TRBJ2-3, the V gene TRBV20-1; 9 bases are shared with TRBD2. There are 15 residues in the CDR3. With V trimmed by 1 base and J by 6 bases, 8 bases remained unmatched. From germline, CDR1 is DFQATT and CDR2 SNEGSKA (reference sequence). CDR3 in amino acids: CSARATAGGQDTQYF. CDR3 coding DNA: TGCAGTGCTAGAGCGACAGCGGGGGGCCAGGATACGCAGTATTTT.

This clonotype is medium-sized within its sample. V usage is TRBV11-2 and J usage is TRBJ2-3; tentatively, D is TRBD2 (5 bases). Trimming pared 7 bases from V and 8 bases from J, leaving 16 bases between. CDR1 is SGHAT and CDR2 is FQNNGV in the germline V gene. The CDR3 spans 13 residues. In nucleotides, the CDR3 is TGTGCCAGCACCCGACTCGGGGTTCGTACGCAGTATTTT. Translating gives CASTRLGVRTQYF.

In its sample, this clonotype was seen many times. The chain combines TRBV7-9 with TRBJ2-3, with D unclear. The CDR3 runs 17 residues. Germline CDR1 and CDR2: SEHNR and FQNEAQ (reference sequence). V lost 1 base and J lost 2, with 16 bases in between. The DNA of the CDR3 is TGTGCCAGCAGCTTAGGATATTCTGTTGCGACCACAGATACGCAGTATTTT. The encoded protein is CASSLGYSVATTDTQYF.

This clonotype was counted ten times or more. V and J are TRBV6-6 and TRBJ1-5; tentative D call: TRBD1 (5 bases). The CDR3 runs 17 residues. V dropped 5 bases and J dropped 3 bases, with 20 bases sitting between them. Germline V CDR1 and CDR2: MNHNY, SVGAGI (reference sequence). The CDR3 bases are TGTGCCAGCAGTCCACGGGTGCTGGAGGGACTCAATCAGCCCCAGCATTTT. Translated, it gives CASSPRVLEGLNQPQHF.

In this sample, this clonotype turned up a few times. V usage is TRBV11-2 and J usage is TRBJ2-5; maybe TRBD2 (5 bases). The CDR3 consists of 13 residues. Trimming took 4 bases from V and 4 from J, leaving 10 bases between them. Germline values: CDR1 SGHAT, CDR2 FQNNGV. The CDR3 region has the DNA TGTGCCAGCAGCTCGCGTCGGGGAGAGACCCAGTACTTC. Translation gives CASSSRRGETQYF.